A single sample is the source of the 18 T cell receptor beta chains below, sequenced in a study of CD8+ T cells in alopecia areata. Extraction and reverse transcription of RNA yielded cDNA as the sequencing template. The protocol was immunoSEQ multiplex PCR, while the TCRdb copy is restricted to in-frame clones and leaves out a portion. The table lists around 61,000 clones, about 44% of them singletons, with roughly a sixth in the top ten. The source was CD8+ T cells sorted from blood, collected at week 0. The receptor set was obtained from a human donor with alopecia areata.

The V and J genes are TRBV6-1 and TRBJ1-1; D gene unclear. Trimming left V 3 bases short and J 2 bases short, with 19 bases between. The CDR3 is 17 residues long. Germline V gene sequence: CDR1 MNHNS, CDR2 SASEGT. The CDR3 sequence: CASSDPAWGAQNTEAFF. The CDR3 DNA reads as TGTGCCAGCAGTGACCCGGCTTGGGGAGCGCAAAACACTGAAGCTTTCTTT.

The chain has TRBV12-5 and TRBJ2-2; no firm D call. CDR1 LGHNT and CDR2 FRNRAP come from the germline V gene. Trimming pared 2 bases from V and 4 bases from J, leaving 5 bases between. The CDR3 is made up of 13 amino acids. CDR3 coding DNA: TGTGCTAGTGGTTTGTTTGGCACCGGGGAGCTGTTTTTT. Its translation is CASGLFGTGELFF.

V gene TRBV7-9 combines with J gene TRBJ2-2; 11 bases are a match to TRBD1. This CDR3 has 18 residues. V was pared by 1 base and J by 7 bases, with 11 bases of the junction left unmatched. Germline V gives CDR1 SEHNR, CDR2 FQNEAQ (reference sequence). The CDR3 region has the DNA TGTGCCAGCAGCTTAGAAGTAAGGACAGGGGGCGACGGCGGGGAGCTGTTTTTT. It codes for CASSLEVRTGGDGGELFF.

V is TRBV29-1 and J is TRBJ2-7; 8 bases map to TRBD1. The ends lost 4 bases at V and 4 bases at J; junction bases unmatched: 6. Germline loops: CDR1 SQVTM, CDR2 ANQGSEA. This CDR3 has 13 residues. The CDR3, as DNA: TGCAGCGTTGGTGGAGGACAGGGTTACGAGCAGTACTTC. This sequence encodes CSVGGGQGYEQYF.

To note about this clone: This CDR3 is also generated by other DNA sequences in the sample. The J gene is TRBJ1-1, the V gene TRBV6-6, with D possibly TRBD1 on 5 matching bases. This CDR3 spans 16 amino acids. Trimming left V 0 bases short and J 7 bases short, with 18 bases between. Germline CDR1 MNHNY, CDR2 SVGAGI (reference sequence). CDR3 coding DNA: TGTGCCAGCAGTTACTCGGCAGGGAAGGTTTCTAATGAAGCTTTCTTT. Amino acid sequence: CASSYSAGKVSNEAFF.

The rearrangement links TRBV9 to TRBJ2-5; D call uncertain. Trimming shortened V by 3 bases and J by 5 bases, and 5 bases separated the two germline ends. CDR3 length: 11 amino acids. Germline values: CDR1 SGDLS, CDR2 YYNGEE. This CDR3 is CASSESETQYF. CDR3 in DNA: TGTGCCAGCAGCGAAAGTGAGACCCAGTACTTC.

The chain joins TRBV29-1 to TRBJ1-1; D uncertain. V lost 5 bases to trimming and J lost 6 bases, with 10 bases between them. Germline loops: CDR1 SQVTM, CDR2 ANQGSEA. The CDR3 extends over 11 amino acids. Here the CDR3 DNA reads TGCAGCGTTACCCAGGATTCTGAAGCTTTCTTT. Translating gives CSVTQDSEAFF.

V usage is TRBV4-2 and J usage is TRBJ2-7, with D hard to call. CDR3 length equals 13 residues. V was shortened by 4 bases and J by 3 bases, with 10 bases between the two germline ends. Germline lookup yields CDR1 LGHNA and CDR2 YNFKEQ. This CDR3 reads CASSLRTVYEQYF. The DNA of the CDR3 is TGTGCCAGCAGCCTGAGGACGGTCTACGAGCAGTACTTC.

This chain uses TRBV12-5 with TRBJ2-5; either TRBD1 or TRBD2 may fit D (5 bases each). V was cut by 7 bases and J by 1 base, with 16 bases left in between. The CDR3 contains 15 residues. Germline values: CDR1 LGHNT, CDR2 FRNRAP. The CDR3 spells CASAFARGSQETQYF. CDR3 in DNA: TGTGCTAGTGCCTTCGCCCGGGGCTCCCAAGAGACCCAGTACTTC.

The chain employs TRBV27 and TRBJ2-2, with unresolved D. The V gene's germline CDR1 is MNHEY and CDR2 SMNVEV (reference sequence). V shed 5 bases and J shed 5 bases, with 6 bases lying between them. The CDR3 extends over 12 amino acids. The CDR3 protein is CASSPHTGELFF. CDR3 bases: TGTGCCAGCAGTCCACATACCGGGGAGCTGTTTTTT.

Many counts were recorded for this clone. The rearrangement uses TRBV19 and TRBJ2-2; D might be TRBD1 (5 bases). The ends were cut back, 5 bases at V and 6 bases at J, with 13 bases in the middle. The germline gives CDR1 LNHDA, CDR2 SQIVND (reference sequence). The CDR3 covers 14 residues. As DNA, the CDR3 is TGTGCCAGTAGTTCCCCAGGGTCGGCCGGGGAGCTGTTTTTT. Translating gives CASSSPGSAGELFF.

This clone was seen just once. V gene TRBV2 combines with J gene TRBJ2-2; possible D gene TRBD1, 5 bases. Trimming removed 3 bases at V and 0 bases at J, with 14 bases between. Per germline, CDR1 SNHLY and CDR2 FYNNEI. The CDR3 has 17 residues. CDR3 nucleotides: TGTGCCAGCAGTGATTCCCCTGACAGTACGAACACCGGGGAGCTGTTTTTT. It specifies CASSDSPDSTNTGELFF. The full variable domain, completed using reference TRBV2 and TRBJ2-2, is EPEVTQTPSHQVTQMGQEVILRCVPISNHLYFYWYRQILGQKVEFLVSFYNNEISEKSEIFDDQFSVERPDGSNFTLKIRSTKLEDSAMYFCASSDSPDSTNTGELFFGEGSRLTVL.

The chain links TRBV28 to TRBJ2-5, with D possibly being TRBD2 (6 bases). This CDR3 has 14 residues. The germline V and J ends were trimmed by 3 bases and 3 bases, with 11 bases remaining between them. Germline assignment: CDR1 MDHEN and CDR2 SYDVKM. The CDR3 loop is CASSLDGGEETQYF. CDR3 nucleotide sequence: TGTGCCAGCAGTTTGGACGGAGGGGAAGAGACCCAGTACTTC.

The J gene is TRBJ2-5, the V gene TRBV18; 11 bases fit TRBD2. V trimming: 3 bases; J trimming: 2 bases; junction bases outside the gene matches: 2. This CDR3 is built from 15 residues. Germline-derived CDR1 and CDR2 are KGHSH and LQKENI. CDR3 nucleotides: TGTGCCAGCTCACCGACTAGCGGGGCGCAAGAGACCCAGTACTTC. This sequence encodes CASSPTSGAQETQYF.

V usage is TRBV27 and J usage is TRBJ2-1, with D maybe TRBD2 (6 bases). The V end was cut by 2 bases, the J end by 0 bases, with 8 bases between. The CDR3 has 15 amino acids. CDR1 is MNHEY, CDR2 SMNVEV, per germline (reference sequence). In DNA form, the CDR3 reads TGTGCCAGCAGTTTAGCGGGAAGCTCCTACAATGAGCAGTTCTTC. This sequence encodes CASSLAGSSYNEQFF.

This clone was counted a few times. The chain links TRBV29-1 to TRBJ2-5; D tentatively reads TRBD1 or TRBD2 (7 bases each). Trimming took off 2 bases at V and 3 bases at J, with 13 bases between the two ends. There are 14 residues in the CDR3. The germline V gene has CDR1 SQVTM and CDR2 ANQGSEA. CDR3 in amino acids: CSVETTGREETQYF. CDR3 DNA sequence: TGCAGCGTTGAAACGACAGGGAGGGAAGAGACCCAGTACTTC.

The V and J genes are TRBV13 and TRBJ2-7; 8 bases map to TRBD1. This CDR3 has 13 amino acids. Germline CDR1 is PRHDT and CDR2 is FYEKMQ (reference sequence). V was pared by 8 bases and J by 2 bases, with 5 bases of the junction left unmatched. In nucleotides, the CDR3 is TGTGCCAGCTCTCGGGGACAGGCCTACGAGCAGTACTTC. It is translated as CASSRGQAYEQYF.

This clone was counted between two and nine times. The rearrangement uses TRBV7-2 and TRBJ2-2; D unresolved. Germline CDR1 SGHTA, CDR2 FQGNSA. The CDR3 runs 12 residues. Trimming cost V 2 bases and J 5 bases, with 3 bases left between them. CDR3 amino acids: CASSLRTGELFF. In nucleotides, the CDR3 is TGTGCCAGCAGCTTAAGGACCGGGGAGCTGTTTTTT.